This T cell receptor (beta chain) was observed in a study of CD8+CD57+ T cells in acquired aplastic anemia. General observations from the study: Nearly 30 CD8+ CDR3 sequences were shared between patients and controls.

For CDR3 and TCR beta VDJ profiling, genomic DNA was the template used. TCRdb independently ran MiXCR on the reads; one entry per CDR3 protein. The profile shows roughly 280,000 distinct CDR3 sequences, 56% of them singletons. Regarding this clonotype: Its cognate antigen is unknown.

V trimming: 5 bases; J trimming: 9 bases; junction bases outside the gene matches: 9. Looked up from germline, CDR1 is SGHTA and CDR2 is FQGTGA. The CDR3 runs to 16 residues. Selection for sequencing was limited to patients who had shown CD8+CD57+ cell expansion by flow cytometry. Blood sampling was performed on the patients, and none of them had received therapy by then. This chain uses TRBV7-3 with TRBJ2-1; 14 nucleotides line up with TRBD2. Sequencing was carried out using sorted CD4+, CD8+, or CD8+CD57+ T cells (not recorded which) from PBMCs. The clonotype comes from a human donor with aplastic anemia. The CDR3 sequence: CASSPRGTSGSGEQFF. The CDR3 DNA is TGTGCCAGCAGCCCCCGCGGGACTAGCGGGAGTGGTGAGCAGTTCTTC.